The present T cell receptor (beta chain) was sequenced within a study of CD8 T cells in Susac syndrome. About the research overall: Each patient with Susac syndrome, at the time of blood draw, was therapy-naive, on corticosteroids, or on intravenous immunoglobulin alone.

cDNA came from around 0.5 to 1 ug RNA primed by random hexamers. Amplification of TCR beta CDR3 across 54 Vbeta and 13 Jbeta was performed with immunoSEQ multiplex PCR. TCRdb analysed the immunoSEQ multiplex PCR reads with MiXCR anew, one entry per CDR3 protein. The data contain approximately 190,000 distinct CDR3 sequences, about 94% of them singletons. This CDR3 has 14 residues. The V end lost 3 bases, the J end lost 6 bases, and 15 bases lay between the germline ends. TEMRA cells were FACS-enriched, unlike CD8+ and CD4+ T cells, which were negatively isolated. The sequence was collected from a human donor with Susac syndrome. The rearrangement joins TRBV12-3 or TRBV12-4 to TRBJ2-7; D may be TRBD1 (5 bases). The sample was CD4+ T cells from PBMCs. The CDR3 here is CASSFRQGRAEQYF. CDR3 nucleotides: TGTGCCAGCAGTTTTAGGCAGGGAAGGGCCGAGCAGTACTTC.